This TCR beta chain was identified during a study of shared clonotypes between healthy human individuals. Measured with immunoSEQ multiplex PCR; TCRdb has only the in-frame clones, and not every one. The sample shows approximately 1.4 million clones, 95% to 99% of them seen only once. The receptor's source is a man under 40 in good health. The sample taken for sequencing was naive CD4+ T cells sorted from blood. This sample's subset: CD45RA+ positively selected.

Here the CDR3 reads CASSYFASPVFEKLFF. The CDR3 DNA reads TGTGCCAGTAGTTACTTTGCCAGTCCGGTGTTTGAAAAACTGTTTTTT. The chain couples TRBV19 to TRBJ1-4; D is ambiguous. This CDR3 has 16 residues. V lost 5 bases and J 7 bases, leaving 20 bases between the germline ends. Germline CDR1 is LNHDA and CDR2 is SQIVND (reference sequence).